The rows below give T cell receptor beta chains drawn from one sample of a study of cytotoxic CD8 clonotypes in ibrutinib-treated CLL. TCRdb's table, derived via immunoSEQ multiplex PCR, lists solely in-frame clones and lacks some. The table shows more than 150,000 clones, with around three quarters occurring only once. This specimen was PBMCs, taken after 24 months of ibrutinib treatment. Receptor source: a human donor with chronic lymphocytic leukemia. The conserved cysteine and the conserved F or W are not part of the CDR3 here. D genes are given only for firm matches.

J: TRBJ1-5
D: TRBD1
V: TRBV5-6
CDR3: ASSFAQGLDQPQH

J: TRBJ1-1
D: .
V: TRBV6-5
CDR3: ASSLQGPNTEAF

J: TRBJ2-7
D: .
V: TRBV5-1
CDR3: ASSLVGTTYEQY

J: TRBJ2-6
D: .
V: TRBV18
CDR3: ASSQRGSGANVLT

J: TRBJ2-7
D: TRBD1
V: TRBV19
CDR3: ASSAVGTGVYEQY

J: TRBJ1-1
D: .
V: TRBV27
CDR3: ASRLAGLGNTEAF

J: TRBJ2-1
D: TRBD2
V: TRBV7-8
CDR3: ASSLIFATSGRWEQF

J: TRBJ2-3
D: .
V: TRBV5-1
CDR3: ASSLSQGDTQY

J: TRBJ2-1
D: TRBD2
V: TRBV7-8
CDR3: ASSLGAGTMNEQF

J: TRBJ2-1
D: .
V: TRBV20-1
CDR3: SARGGGEQF

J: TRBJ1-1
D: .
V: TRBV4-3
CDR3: ASSQDLGRNTEAF

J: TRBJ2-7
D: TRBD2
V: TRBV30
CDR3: AWSVGGAFGEQY

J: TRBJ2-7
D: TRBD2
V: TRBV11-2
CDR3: ASSLGSSGRYEQY

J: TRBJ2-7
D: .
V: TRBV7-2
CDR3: ASSLVSSRTYEQY

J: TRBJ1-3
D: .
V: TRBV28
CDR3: ASSLTPGRNTIY

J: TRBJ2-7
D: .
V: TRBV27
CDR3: ASSLLGPTYEQY

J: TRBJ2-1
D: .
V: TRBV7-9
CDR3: ASSPTGDEQF

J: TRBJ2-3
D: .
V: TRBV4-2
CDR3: ASSQDLASSTDTQY

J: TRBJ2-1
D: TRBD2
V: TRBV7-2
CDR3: ASSPSRGTSGIYNEQF

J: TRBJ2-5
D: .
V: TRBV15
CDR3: ATSSIAGETQY

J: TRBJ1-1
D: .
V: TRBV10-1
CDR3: ASSVSGLNTEAF

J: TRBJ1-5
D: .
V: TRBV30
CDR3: AWSVQEAQPQH

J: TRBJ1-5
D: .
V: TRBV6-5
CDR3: ASSRDSNQPQH

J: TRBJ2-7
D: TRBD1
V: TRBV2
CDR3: ASSETSGQAVSYEQY

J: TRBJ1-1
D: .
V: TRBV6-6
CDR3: ASSYGTAVGTEAF

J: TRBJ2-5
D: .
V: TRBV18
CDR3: ASSTLRDVETQY

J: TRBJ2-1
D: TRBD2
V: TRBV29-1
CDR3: SVLAGDNEQF

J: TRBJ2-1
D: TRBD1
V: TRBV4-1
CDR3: ASNPSIRGRLHEQF

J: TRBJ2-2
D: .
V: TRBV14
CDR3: ASSGWAGELF

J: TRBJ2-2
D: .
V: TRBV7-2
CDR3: ASTSYFGGRTGELF

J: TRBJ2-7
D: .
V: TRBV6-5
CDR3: ASSYTGGRVHEQY

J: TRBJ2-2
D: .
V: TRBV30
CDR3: AGRLPGNTGELF

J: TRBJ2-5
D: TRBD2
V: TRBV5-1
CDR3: ASSLAGTSGRETQY

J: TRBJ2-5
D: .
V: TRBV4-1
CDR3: ASSPADSQETQY

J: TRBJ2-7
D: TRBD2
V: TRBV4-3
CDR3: ASSQDLGTSSREQY

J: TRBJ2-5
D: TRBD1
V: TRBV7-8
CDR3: ASSPRTGGFETQY

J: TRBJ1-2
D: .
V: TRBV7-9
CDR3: ASSLFLNYGYT

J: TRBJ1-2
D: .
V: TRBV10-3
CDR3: AISFGDGYT

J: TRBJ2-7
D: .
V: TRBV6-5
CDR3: ASSYSRLYYEQY

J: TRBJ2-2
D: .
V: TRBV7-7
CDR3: ASSLSGGELF